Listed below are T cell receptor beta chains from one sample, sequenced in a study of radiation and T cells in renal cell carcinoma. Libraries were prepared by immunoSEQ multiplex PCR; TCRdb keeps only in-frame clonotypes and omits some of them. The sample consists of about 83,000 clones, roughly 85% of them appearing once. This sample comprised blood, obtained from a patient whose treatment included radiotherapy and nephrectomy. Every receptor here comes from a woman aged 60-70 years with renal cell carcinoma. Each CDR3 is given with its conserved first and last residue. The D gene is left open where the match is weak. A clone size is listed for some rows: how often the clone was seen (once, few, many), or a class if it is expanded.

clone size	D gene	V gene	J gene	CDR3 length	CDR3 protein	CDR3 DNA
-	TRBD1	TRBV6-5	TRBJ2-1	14	CASSGRGQGNEQFF	TGTGCCAGCAGTGGCCGGGGACAGGGGAATGAGCAGTTCTTC
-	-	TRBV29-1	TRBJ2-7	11	CSVGGGYEQYF	TGCAGCGTTGGGGGCGGTTACGAGCAGTACTTC
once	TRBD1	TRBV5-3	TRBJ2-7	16	CARSYETGAMAYEQYF	TGTGCCAGAAGCTACGAGACAGGGGCTATGGCCTACGAGCAGTACTTC
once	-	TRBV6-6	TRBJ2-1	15	CASSYLAGTLNEQFF	TGTGCCAGCAGTTACTTGGCGGGGACACTCAATGAGCAGTTCTTC
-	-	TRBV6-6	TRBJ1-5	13	CASSDNSNQPQHF	TGTGCCAGCAGTGACAATAGCAATCAGCCCCAGCATTTT
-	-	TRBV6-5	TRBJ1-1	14	CASIPPSGNTEAFF	TGTGCCAGCATTCCTCCCTCCGGCAACACTGAAGCTTTCTTT
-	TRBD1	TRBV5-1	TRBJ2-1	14	CASSLRALQGIQFF	TGCGCCAGCAGCTTGAGGGCCCTACAGGGGATCCAGTTCTTC
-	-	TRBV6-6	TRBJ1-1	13	CASSPTTSAEAFF	TGTGCCAGCAGTCCGACGACGTCCGCTGAAGCTTTCTTT
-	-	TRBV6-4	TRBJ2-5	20	CASSDSSGKCGILCLETQYF	TGTGCCAGCAGTGACTCCTCTGGCAAATGCGGGATACTATGTCTAGAGACCCAGTACTTC
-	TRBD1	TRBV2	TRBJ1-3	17	CASSEVRQGSFGNTIYF	TGTGCCAGCAGTGAAGTCAGACAGGGGTCTTTTGGAAACACCATATATTTT
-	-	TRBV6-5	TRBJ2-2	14	CASSYGAWTGELFF	TGTGCCAGCAGTTACGGGGCTTGGACCGGGGAGCTGTTTTTT
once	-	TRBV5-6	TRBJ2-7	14	CASSFFRGPYEQYF	TGTGCCAGCAGCTTCTTCAGGGGTCCCTACGAGCAGTACTTC
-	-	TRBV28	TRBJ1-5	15	CASTPGPTGKQPQHF	TGTGCCAGCACTCCGGGACCCACGGGCAAACAGCCCCAGCATTTT
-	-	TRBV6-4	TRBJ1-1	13	CASRPREGTEAFF	TGTGCCAGCAGGCCGAGAGAAGGCACTGAAGCTTTCTTT
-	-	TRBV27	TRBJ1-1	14	CASRLSERNTEAFF	TGTGCCAGCAGATTATCCGAACGAAACACTGAAGCTTTCTTT
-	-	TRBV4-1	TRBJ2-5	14	CASSQGGILETQYF	TGCGCCAGCAGCCAAGGGGGGATTTTGGAGACCCAGTACTTC
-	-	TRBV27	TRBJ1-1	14	CASSELGSSTEAFF	TGTGCCAGCAGCGAGTTGGGCTCCAGCACTGAAGCTTTCTTT
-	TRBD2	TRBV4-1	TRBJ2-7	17	CASSQVVRLADPSEQYF	TGCGCCAGCAGCCAAGTAGTACGTCTAGCGGATCCCTCCGAGCAGTACTTC
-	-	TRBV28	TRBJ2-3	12	CASSLSLNTQYF	TGTGCCAGCAGTTTATCCCTAAATACGCAGTATTTT
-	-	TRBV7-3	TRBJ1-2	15	CASSPGQSVDYGYTF	TGTGCCAGCAGCCCCGGACAGTCTGTCGACTATGGCTACACCTTC
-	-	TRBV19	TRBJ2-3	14	CASSISSETDTQYF	TGTGCCAGTAGTATTTCTTCCGAGACAGATACGCAGTATTTT
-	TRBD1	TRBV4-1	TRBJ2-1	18	CASSQEISGQSTTREQFF	TGCGCCAGCAGCCAAGAGATTTCGGGACAGAGCACTACAAGAGAGCAGTTCTTC
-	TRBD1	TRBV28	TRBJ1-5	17	CASSSRDRGNTRQPQHF	TGTGCCAGCAGCTCCCGGGACAGGGGAAATACGCGACAGCCCCAGCATTTT
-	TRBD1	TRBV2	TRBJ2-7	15	CASSEGAGGNYEQYF	TGTGCCAGCAGTGAAGGGGCAGGGGGCAACTACGAGCAGTACTTC
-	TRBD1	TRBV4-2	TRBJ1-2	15	CASSQGGTVPYGYTF	TGTGCCAGCAGCCAAGGGGGGACAGTACCCTATGGCTACACCTTC
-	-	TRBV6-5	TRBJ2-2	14	CASSYGVNTGELFF	TGTGCCAGCAGTTACGGGGTAAACACCGGGGAGCTGTTTTTT
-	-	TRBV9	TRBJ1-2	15	CASSPMIDSNYGYTF	TGTGCCAGCAGCCCAATGATAGACAGCAACTATGGCTACACCTTC
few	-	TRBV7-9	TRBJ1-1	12	CASSPMNTEAFF	TGTGCCAGCAGCCCCATGAACACTGAAGCTTTCTTT
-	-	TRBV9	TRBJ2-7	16	CASSVSYGGSSYEQYF	TGTGCCAGCAGCGTTAGCTACGGGGGTTCCTCCTACGAGCAGTACTTC